This TCR beta chain was identified during a study of blood T cell repertoires in COVID-19. Study-level background: The study drew acute and convalescent COVID-19 samples from the United States, Italy and Spain. PBMCs, B-cell-depleted T cells, or T cells provided the cDNA or gDNA that made up the material.

The trim removed 5 bases at V and 6 bases at J, leaving 5 bases unmatched. CDR1 and CDR2 from the germline V gene are MNHEY and SVGAGI. The CDR3 covers 14 residues. The data were produced by immunoSEQ multiplex PCR, yet TCRdb's version contains in-frame clones alone and is incomplete. Here the sample spans approximately 70,000 clones, over 75% being singletons. The source material was peripheral blood. The clonotype was recovered from an older woman with acute or convalescent COVID-19. The chain links TRBV6-5 to TRBJ2-1; TRBD1 agrees at 9 bases. This chain's CDR3 is CASSHLGQGNEQFF. The DNA for the CDR3 is TGTGCCAGCAGTCACCTGGGACAGGGCAATGAGCAGTTCTTC.